This paragraph covers one T cell receptor beta chain sequence. No antigen is known for it. TCRdb's table, derived via immunoSEQ multiplex PCR, lists solely in-frame clones and lacks some. This table holds 84,000 or so clones, approximately 90% found once. These data belong to a study of T cell responses to AZD1222 COVID-19 vaccine. Overall study findings and caveats: Among vaccine-associated CD4 TCRs, coverage spanned spike, with dominance at 160-218 and 743-854. Donors were largely white British and mainly female; clonal diversity was possibly underestimated. Baseline seropositivity occurred in only a handful of AZD1222 recipients. Among spike-specific TCRs, nearly half reportedly target unmutated variant regions.

From germline, CDR1 is SGDLS and CDR2 YYNGEE. CDR3 length: 15 residues. Trimming cost V 3 bases and J 0 bases, with 9 bases left between them. Source: peripheral blood, taken 28 days after the second AZD1222 dose. The chain carries TRBV9 and TRBJ1-4; the D is unclear. The sequence was collected from an adult who received the AZD1222 COVID-19 vaccine. The CDR3 spells CASSAVASTNEKLFF. The CDR3 region has the DNA TGTGCCAGCAGCGCGGTAGCGTCAACTAATGAAAAACTGTTTTTT.